The sequence of this TCR beta chain was determined in a study of blood T cell repertoires in COVID-19. Study-wide context: T cells, B-cell-depleted T cells, or PBMCs supplied cDNA or gDNA.

In Seattle, patients joined the study during active infection and were tracked longitudinally. This CDR3 has 13 amino acids. From germline, CDR1 is SGHRS and CDR2 YFSETQ. V was pared by 3 bases and J by 4 bases, with 4 bases of the junction left unmatched. As handled by the study authors: It was from reference gene primer amplification that nucleated cell counts were estimated. Assay used: immunoSEQ multiplex PCR; TCRdb lists only in-frame clones, some missing. The DNA gave D and trimming, while V, J and clone size come from that table. The data show roughly 120,000 clones, 85% seen once. Sequencing was done on a sample of peripheral blood. The chain joins TRBV5-1 to TRBJ2-7; the match to TRBD2 covers 7 bases. The clonotype was recovered from a woman aged 80 or over with COVID-19, enrolled during active disease. The CDR3 reads CASSWGGTYEQYF. CDR3 nucleotide sequence: TGCGCCAGCAGCTGGGGGGGTACGTACGAGCAGTACTTC.